Listed here are 27 T cell receptor beta chains from one sample, sequenced in a study of sequential checkpoint blockade in melanoma. Profiling relied on immunoSEQ multiplex PCR, and the TCRdb table lists in-frame clones only, not all of them. The data show about 7,200 clones, 20% to 25% seen once. Treatment meaning: randomized to nivolumab then ipilimumab (arm A) or the reverse (arm B). Material: tumor tissue (inferred from file names), obtained from a patient given nivolumab and ipilimumab in sequence. Receptors originate from a human donor with melanoma.

In this sample, this clone turned up a few times. The rearrangement joins TRBV9 to TRBJ2-1; D is uncertain. The CDR3 totals 16 residues. With 1 base removed from V and 5 bases from J, the gap between germline ends came to 16 bases. CDR1 and CDR2 (germline): SGDLS, YYNGEE. The CDR3 bases are TGTGCCAGCAGCGTAAGGTCGGGTGTGGCCAACAATGAGCAGTTCTTC. Encoded protein: CASSVRSGVANNEQFF. The whole variable domain, filled in from reference TRBV9 and TRBJ2-1, reads DSGVTQTPKHLITATGQRVTLRCSPRSGDLSVYWYQQSLDQGLQFLIQYYNGEERAKGNILERFSAQQFPDLHSELNLSSLELGDSALYFCASSVRSGVANNEQFFGPGTRLTVL.

The V call is TRBV19, the J call TRBJ2-4, with a tentative D call TRBD2 (5 bases). CDR1 and CDR2 (germline): LNHDA, SQIVND (reference sequence). V lost 4 bases, J lost 6 bases, and 10 bases lay in between. This CDR3 is built from 13 residues. The CDR3 DNA is TGTGCCAGTAGTAGCTCCGGGATAAACATTCAGTACTTC. Its translation is CASSSSGINIQYF.

J is TRBJ2-2 and V is TRBV23-1; unclear D gene. TRBV23-1 is reported as an ORF; its role is uncertain. The CDR3 extends over 16 amino acids. V shed 6 bases and J shed 5 bases, with 19 bases lying between them. This chain's CDR3 is CASSQEWSSATGELFF. The CDR3 nucleotides read TGCGCCAGCAGCCAAGAGTGGTCCTCCGCTACCGGGGAGCTGTTTTTT.

This clone has more than one count but fewer than ten. The chain recombines TRBV12-5 with TRBJ1-1; D remains unclear. Germline assignment: CDR1 LGHNT and CDR2 FRNRAP. The CDR3 has 15 residues. CDR3 amino acids: CASGDPALGNTEAFF. Here the CDR3 DNA reads TGTGCCAGCGGTGACCCCGCGCTGGGGAACACTGAAGCTTTCTTT. Full variable domain (rest looked up from reference TRBV12-5 and TRBJ1-1): DARVTQTPRHKVTEMGQEVTMRCQPILGHNTVFWYRQTMMQGLELLAYFRNRAPLDDSGMPKDRFSAEMPDATLATLKIQPSEPRDSAVYFCASGDPALGNTEAFFGQGTRLTVV.

This clone appeared many times. The chain couples TRBV10-3 to TRBJ2-7, with D tentatively TRBD1 (6 bases). Trimming removed 2 bases at V and 3 bases at J, with 14 bases between. In germline, CDR1 is ENHRY, CDR2 SYGVKD. The CDR3 runs 15 residues. The CDR3 nucleotides are TGTGCCATCAGTGAGGCCTCGGACAGCATCTACGAGCAGTACTTC. Translating gives CAISEASDSIYEQYF.

J is TRBJ2-1 and V is TRBV6-8; 8 nucleotides match TRBD2. The CDR3 runs 16 residues. With V trimmed by 5 bases and J by 3 bases, 9 bases remained unmatched. Germline CDR1 is MNHGY and CDR2 is SAAAGT. CDR3 sequence: CASSPNELADYNEQFF. The CDR3 DNA is TGTGCCAGCAGTCCCAATGAACTAGCGGACTACAATGAGCAGTTCTTC.

Many counts were recorded for this clone. This chain uses TRBV9 with TRBJ2-3; TRBD2 matches 15 bases. Germline assignment: CDR1 SGDLS and CDR2 YYNGEE. V shed 0 bases, J shed 6 bases, and the junction held 5 bases outside the gene matches. The CDR3 length is 17 residues. The CDR3 nucleotides are TGTGCCAGCAGCGTAGTAGGACTAGCGGGGGGGAGGGATACGCAGTATTTT. This sequence encodes CASSVVGLAGGRDTQYF.

Turning to this clone: One end of the junction does not line up with germline, which may come from a read error. This sequence joins TRBV6-1 and TRBJ2-6; perhaps TRBD1 as D (6 bases). Per the germline V gene, CDR1 is MNHNS and CDR2 is SASEGT. The CDR3 consists of 17 residues. CDR3 sequence (DNA): TGTGCCATCAGTGAAGGAGGCAGGGGCCATTGGGCCAACGTCCTGACTTTC. Its protein product is CAISEGGRGHWANVLTF.

This sequence joins TRBV7-6 and TRBJ2-7, with 15 bases identical to TRBD2. The CDR3 runs 17 residues. V gave up 5 bases and J gave up 0 bases; unmatched junction bases: 5. CDR1 and CDR2 from the germline V gene are SGHVS and FNYEAQ. CDR3 DNA: TGTGCCAGCAGCCGGGGACTAGCGGGGGGAAGCTCCTACGAGCAGTACTTC. Translation gives CASSRGLAGGSSYEQYF.

This clone was observed many times. The rearrangement uses TRBV7-2 and TRBJ1-1; no definite D call. This CDR3 region has 13 residues. Germline V gives CDR1 SGHTA, CDR2 FQGNSA. The germline V and J ends were trimmed by 3 bases and 7 bases, with 12 bases remaining between them. For the CDR3, the DNA is TGTGCCAGCAGCTTCGGAGGGTACGTTGAAGCTTTCTTT. Translated: CASSFGGYVEAFF.

This clone showed up just a few times. The V call is TRBV10-3, the J call TRBJ2-3; TRBD2 matches 9 bases. The germline gives CDR1 ENHRY, CDR2 SYGVKD. Trimming took 10 bases from V and 3 from J; bases not matched to a gene: 17. The CDR3 runs 17 residues. DNA of the CDR3: TGTGCCAGCGATCGCGCCCCAGGCGGGGGGGGTACAGATACGCAGTATTTT. Translating gives CASDRAPGGGGTDTQYF.

V and J are TRBV5-1 and TRBJ2-5; 9 bases are a match to TRBD2. Germline CDR1 and CDR2: SGHRS and YFSETQ. Trimming took 0 bases from V and 5 from J; bases not matched to a gene: 5. The CDR3 totals 15 residues. CDR3 residues: CASSLAAGGLETQYF. The CDR3 region has the DNA TGCGCCAGCAGCTTGGCAGCGGGGGGTTTGGAGACCCAGTACTTC.

This clone is deemed medium-sized. The chain joins TRBV28 to TRBJ2-5; weak D call: TRBD1 (5 bases). V lost 5 bases and J lost 3, with 16 bases in between. The CDR3 loop spans 15 amino acids. The germline CDR1 and CDR2 sequences are MDHEN and SYDVKM. The chain's CDR3 is CASSQARQGKETQYF. CDR3 DNA: TGTGCCAGCAGTCAGGCCAGGCAGGGTAAAGAGACCCAGTACTTC.

The rearrangement uses TRBV5-1 and TRBJ1-2; 8 nucleotides line up with TRBD1. Germline values: CDR1 SGHRS, CDR2 YFSETQ. This CDR3 contains 14 residues. With 3 bases clipped from V and 6 bases from J, the junction kept 7 bases outside the gene matches. CDR3: CASSSQQGADGYTF. CDR3 bases: TGCGCCAGCAGCTCGCAGCAGGGGGCGGATGGCTACACCTTC. Filled out from reference TRBV5-1 and TRBJ1-2, the complete variable domain reads KAGVTQTPRYLIKTRGQQVTLSCSPISGHRSVSWYQQTPGQGLQFLFEYFSETQRNKGNFPGRFSGRQFSNSRSEMNVSTLELGDSALYLCASSSQQGADGYTFGSGTRLTVV.

Only a few counts were recorded for this clone. The V and J genes are TRBV11-3 and TRBJ2-1; 14 nucleotides agree with TRBD2. Losses at the gene ends were 2 bases for V and 4 bases for J; bases not matched to a gene: 4. This CDR3 has 17 residues. Per the germline V gene, CDR1 is SGHNT and CDR2 is YENEEA. Written as DNA, the CDR3 is TGTGCCAGCAGCTTACCCGGGACTAGCGGGAGTTACAATGAGCAGTTCTTC. Translated: CASSLPGTSGSYNEQFF.

The J gene is TRBJ2-7, the V gene TRBV6-1; D call uncertain. Germline CDR1 MNHNS, CDR2 SASEGT. Trimming left V 1 base short and J 0 bases short, with 10 bases between. CDR3 length: 15 amino acids. The CDR3 nucleotides read TGTGCCAGCAGTGAAGACGGGTCTAGCTCCTACGAGCAGTACTTC. It encodes CASSEDGSSSYEQYF.

The chain joins TRBV5-1 to TRBJ1-1; the D gene is possibly TRBD1 (5 bases). Per the germline V gene, CDR1 is SGHRS and CDR2 is YFSETQ. This CDR3 has 16 amino acids. V was cut by 4 bases and J by 5 bases, with 21 bases left in between. CDR3 DNA: TGCGCCAGCAGCCTCAGACTCGAGGGGAGTAGGACTGAAGCTTTCTTT. Translating it yields CASSLRLEGSRTEAFF.

This chain links TRBV5-1 with TRBJ1-4; 7 bases fit TRBD1. Germline CDR1 and CDR2: SGHRS and YFSETQ. This CDR3 is built from 14 residues. V trimming: 4 bases; J trimming: 8 bases; junction bases outside the gene matches: 8. The CDR3 nucleotides read TGCGCCAGCAGCAGACAGGGAGGGGACGAAAAACTGTTTTTT. Residues: CASSRQGGDEKLFF. The full variable domain, its missing parts supplied by reference TRBV5-1 and TRBJ1-4, is KAGVTQTPRYLIKTRGQQVTLSCSPISGHRSVSWYQQTPGQGLQFLFEYFSETQRNKGNFPGRFSGRQFSNSRSEMNVSTLELGDSALYLCASSRQGGDEKLFFGSGTQLSVL.

This clone was seen more than once but under ten times. The genes are TRBV19 and TRBJ2-1, with 12 bases fitting TRBD2. CDR1 is LNHDA, CDR2 SQIVND, per germline (reference sequence). CDR3 length: 16 residues. Unmatched junction bases numbered 7, after V lost 6 bases and J lost 4 bases. The CDR3: CASRPPTSGGYNEQFF. The CDR3 nucleotides are TGTGCCAGTAGGCCCCCGACTAGCGGGGGTTACAATGAGCAGTTCTTC.

The J gene is TRBJ1-6, the V gene TRBV12-5; no clear D gene. This CDR3 is built from 19 residues. Germline lookup yields CDR1 LGHNT and CDR2 FRNRAP. V was shortened by 3 bases and J by 10 bases, with 28 bases between the two germline ends. The CDR3 DNA follows: TGTGCTAGTGGTTTTTGGAGGTCGTGGCCCCTCGAGGCTAGCTCACCCCTCCACTTT. Amino acids: CASGFWRSWPLEASSPLHF. Complete variable domain (other parts from reference TRBV12-5 and TRBJ1-6): DARVTQTPRHKVTEMGQEVTMRCQPILGHNTVFWYRQTMMQGLELLAYFRNRAPLDDSGMPKDRFSAEMPDATLATLKIQPSEPRDSAVYFCASGFWRSWPLEASSPLHFGNGTRLTVT.

The CDR3 protein is CASSQGEEQYF. CDR3 DNA: TGTGCCAGCAGCCAAGGCGAAGAGCAGTACTTC. This sequence joins TRBV14 and TRBJ2-7; D gene ambiguous. Trimming shortened V by 1 base and J by 7 bases, and 5 bases separated the two germline ends. The CDR3 loop spans 11 amino acids. Germline values: CDR1 SGHDN, CDR2 FVKESK.

This clone was recorded a few times. The chain employs TRBV28 and TRBJ1-1; no firm D call. V lost 5 bases to trimming and J lost 0 bases, with 16 bases between them. Germline V CDR1 and CDR2: MDHEN, SYDVKM. The CDR3 spans 16 residues. The CDR3 DNA is TGTGCCAGCAGTCCCAACTACCAAACAGTGAACACTGAAGCTTTCTTT. Its protein is CASSPNYQTVNTEAFF.

This chain uses TRBV5-1 with TRBJ2-7; 9 bases are shared with TRBD1. With V trimmed by 4 bases and J by 3 bases, 14 bases remained unmatched. The CDR3 contains 17 residues. The germline V gene encodes CDR1 SGHRS and CDR2 YFSETQ. CDR3 sequence reads: CASSNRDREGSYYEQYF. In nucleotides, the CDR3 is TGCGCCAGCAGCAACCGGGACAGGGAGGGGTCCTACTACGAGCAGTACTTC.

This clone was recorded a few times. The chain is built from TRBV6-8 and TRBJ2-1, with 8 bases that match TRBD2. Trimming cost V 4 bases and J 9 bases; bases outside gene matches: 8. This CDR3 region has 14 residues. Looked up from germline, CDR1 is MNHGY and CDR2 is SAAAGT. The CDR3 sequence: CASSLAGGALEQFF. In DNA, the CDR3 is TGTGCCAGCAGTTTGGCCGGGGGGGCCCTTGAGCAGTTCTTC.

In nucleotides, the CDR3 is TGTGCCAGCAGTCAGGGACAGGGGCGAACAGATACGCAGTATTTT. Amino acids: CASSQGQGRTDTQYF. The J gene is TRBJ2-3, the V gene TRBV6-8; 10 nucleotides match TRBD1. Germline CDR1 and CDR2: MNHGY and SAAAGT. Trimming took 5 bases from V and 3 from J; bases not matched to a gene: 5. The CDR3 loop spans 15 amino acids.

This clone was counted a few times. This chain links TRBV7-7 with TRBJ1-5; D is undetermined. The V end lost 1 base, the J end lost 4 bases, and 8 bases lay between the germline ends. Germline CDR1 is SSHAT and CDR2 is FNYEAQ (reference sequence). The CDR3 is 14 residues long. CDR3 nucleotide sequence: TGTGCCAGCAGCTTAGTGGGGATGAATCAGCCCCAGCATTTT. Its protein is CASSLVGMNQPQHF.

This chain joins TRBV18 and TRBJ2-2; TRBD1 matches at 7 bases. The CDR3 loop spans 16 amino acids. V was clipped by 3 bases and J by 2 bases; unmatched bases: 6. In germline, CDR1 is KGHSH, CDR2 LQKENI. The CDR3 spells CASSPSGTENTGELFF. DNA for the CDR3: TGTGCCAGCTCACCTTCCGGGACAGAAAACACCGGGGAGCTGTTTTTT.